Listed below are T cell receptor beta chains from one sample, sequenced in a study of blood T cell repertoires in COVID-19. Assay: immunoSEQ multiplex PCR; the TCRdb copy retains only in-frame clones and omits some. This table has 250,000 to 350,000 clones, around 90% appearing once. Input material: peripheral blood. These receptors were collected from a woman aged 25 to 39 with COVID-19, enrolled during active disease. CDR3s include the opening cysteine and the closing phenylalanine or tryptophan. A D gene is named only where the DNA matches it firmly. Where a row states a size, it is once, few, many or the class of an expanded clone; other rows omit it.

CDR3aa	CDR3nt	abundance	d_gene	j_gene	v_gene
CASSLSWQNEKLFF	TGTGCCAGCAGTTTATCGTGGCAGAATGAAAAACTGTTTTTT	few	.	TRBJ1-4	TRBV27
CASSLAGVKGNYGYTF	TGTGCCAGCAGTTTAGCAGGGGTGAAGGGAAACTATGGCTACACCTTC	.	.	TRBJ1-2	TRBV6-5
CASTVQSDEQYF	TGCGCCAGCACGGTTCAAAGCGACGAGCAGTACTTC	.	.	TRBJ2-7	TRBV10-2
CASSGGGVDQPQHF	TGTGCCAGCAGCGGGGGAGGTGTTGATCAGCCCCAGCATTTT	.	.	TRBJ1-5	TRBV9
CASSLDEAERGYTF	TGTGCCAGCAGCTTAGATGAGGCCGAGAGGGGCTACACCTTC	.	.	TRBJ1-2	TRBV7-8
CASSVWTTNTGELFF	TGTGCCAGCAGTGTGTGGACAACGAACACCGGGGAGCTGTTTTTT	once	.	TRBJ2-2	TRBV2
CASQTNLGEPQHF	TGTGCCAGCCAGACCAACCTAGGGGAGCCCCAGCATTTT	.	.	TRBJ1-5	TRBV10-3
CSAPPRDGYTF	TGCAGTGCCCCCCCCCGGGATGGCTACACCTTC	.	.	TRBJ1-2	TRBV20-1
CASNKDRVSPLHF	TGTGCCAGCAATAAGGACAGGGTTTCACCCCTCCACTTT	.	TRBD1	TRBJ1-6	TRBV28
CASRLYYNEQFF	TGTGCCAGCAGACTATATTACAATGAGCAGTTCTTC	.	.	TRBJ2-1	TRBV7-2
CASSVPGQAYGYTF	TGTGCCAGCAGTGTGCCGGGACAGGCGTATGGCTACACCTTC	.	TRBD1	TRBJ1-2	TRBV25-1
CASSLVASGEQFF	TGTGCCAGCAGTTTAGTGGCTAGCGGTGAGCAGTTCTTC	.	TRBD2	TRBJ2-1	TRBV12-3/TRBV12-4
CASSPKLNTEAFF	TGCGCCAGCAGCCCAAAGCTGAACACTGAAGCTTTCTTT	.	.	TRBJ1-1	TRBV5-1
CASSAGGSTYEQYF	TGTGCCAGCAGCGCCGGGGGGTCAACCTACGAGCAGTACTTC	few	TRBD2	TRBJ2-7	TRBV9
CASSIQGVRGTEAFF	TGTGCCAGCAGTATCCAGGGGGTAAGAGGCACTGAAGCTTTCTTT	.	TRBD1	TRBJ1-1	TRBV28
CASSLGLAPSNEQFF	TGTGCCAGCAGCTTAGGGCTAGCCCCTTCGAATGAGCAGTTCTTC	.	.	TRBJ2-1	TRBV7-9
CASGRGVDYGYTF	TGTGCCAGCGGGAGGGGGGTGGACTATGGCTACACCTTC	.	.	TRBJ1-2	TRBV2
CASSPIAGGVTGELFF	TGTGCCAGCAGCCCAATAGCGGGAGGGGTCACCGGGGAGCTGTTTTTT	.	TRBD2	TRBJ2-2	TRBV7-3
CASSNSGTVSTDTQYF	TGCGCCAGCAGCAACTCCGGGACAGTTAGCACAGATACGCAGTATTTT	.	TRBD1	TRBJ2-3	TRBV5-1
CASSYSLNYEQYF	TGTGCCAGCAGTTACTCCTTAAACTACGAGCAGTACTTC	.	.	TRBJ2-7	TRBV6-5
CAWWGQGSYNEQFF	TGTGCCTGGTGGGGACAGGGGTCCTACAATGAGCAGTTCTTC	few	TRBD1	TRBJ2-1	TRBV30
CASSYGRGEQYF	TGTGCCAGCAGTTACGGGCGAGGGGAGCAGTACTTC	.	.	TRBJ2-7	TRBV6-5
CASTPVAQYF	TGTGCCAGCACCCCGGTGGCCCAGTACTTC	.	.	TRBJ2-5	TRBV9
CASSRIAGPGELFF	TGTGCCAGCAGTCGGATAGCTGGCCCCGGGGAGCTGTTTTTT	.	.	TRBJ2-2	TRBV2
CASSPTGSNYGYTF	TGTGCCAGCAGCCCGACAGGGTCCAACTATGGCTACACCTTC	.	TRBD1	TRBJ1-2	TRBV7-9
CASNPSEASGPYEQYF	TGTGCCAGTAACCCTTCGGAGGCTAGCGGCCCCTACGAGCAGTACTTC	.	TRBD2	TRBJ2-7	TRBV19
CASSGDFGGTDTQYF	TGTGCCAGCAGCGGGGACTTCGGAGGGACAGATACGCAGTATTTT	.	.	TRBJ2-3	TRBV3-1/TRBV3-2